This T cell receptor beta chain was obtained from a study of cytomegalovirus exposure and HLA in healthy donors. Turning to the study itself: Of some 400 genotyped donors, approximately 80% clustered with self-reported Caucasian donors. Findings and limits, study-wide: Most of the TCR beta V segments (in an earlier analysis) were productive either about 90% or about 30% of the time. As a later analysis showed, a missense DCLRE1C variant was linked to trimming of TCR beta V- and J-genes. Per a later analysis, about 17,000 TCR beta sequences showed association with HLA alleles at 0.05 false discovery rate.

13 Jbeta primers and 60 Vbeta primers were used for the PCR. Here immunoSEQ multiplex PCR was the method, and the copy in TCRdb shows in-frame clones only, minus some. The sample records roughly 140,000 clones, roughly 85% being singletons. Of note for this clone: No antigen is known for it.

The CDR3 extends over 14 amino acids. Germline trimming cut 1 base from V and 4 bases from J; bases unmatched to any gene: 3. Germline-derived CDR1 and CDR2 are SGHDN and FVKESK. The TCR was taken from a male donor in good health and CMV-seronegative. The chain employs TRBV14 and TRBJ2-7; 8 nucleotides align to TRBD2. Sequenced sample: PBMCs. The CDR3: CASSQGAGAYEQYF. The CDR3 DNA reads TGTGCCAGCAGCCAAGGAGCGGGAGCGTACGAGCAGTACTTC.